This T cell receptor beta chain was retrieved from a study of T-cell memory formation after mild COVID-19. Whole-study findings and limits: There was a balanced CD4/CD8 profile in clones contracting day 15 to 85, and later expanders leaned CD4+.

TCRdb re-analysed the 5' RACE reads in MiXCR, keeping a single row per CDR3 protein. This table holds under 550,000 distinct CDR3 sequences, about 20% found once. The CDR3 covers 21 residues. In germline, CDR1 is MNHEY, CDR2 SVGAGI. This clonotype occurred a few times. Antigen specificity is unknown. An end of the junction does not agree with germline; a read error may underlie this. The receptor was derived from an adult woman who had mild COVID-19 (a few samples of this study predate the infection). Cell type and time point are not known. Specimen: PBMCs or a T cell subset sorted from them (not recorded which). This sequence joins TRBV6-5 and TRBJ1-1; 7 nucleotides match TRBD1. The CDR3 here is CASSYSGGIPDRVLVGTEAFF. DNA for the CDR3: TGTGCCAGCAGCTACTCTGGGGGAATACCCGACAGGGTTCTCGTCGGAACTGAAGCTTTCTTT.